In this sample, the clone carrying this T cell receptor beta chain turned up many times. The antigen remains unidentified. This sample was taken from a study of T cell repertoires in cytomegalovirus infection. The overall study: An indication of both CMV infection and matching HLA type came from public TCR beta signatures. Broader study findings: Dominating the ex vivo response were TCR beta clonotypes that were CMV-specific and HLA-C-restricted. Cumulative public TCR beta family frequency identified CMV carriers with the relevant HLA.

TCRdb reprocessed the reads via MiXCR and lists one record per CDR3 protein. The sample carries approximately 100,000 distinct CDR3 sequences, roughly a quarter recorded once. Germline CDR1 and CDR2: SGHAT and FQNNGV. The CDR3 length is 13 residues. The V and J ends lost 3 bases and 6 bases respectively, with 12 bases between them. The sequencing sample was made of CD8+ T cells from PBMCs. This TCR derives from a human donor in good health (CMV status not recorded). Some clones in this sample may be carry-over from other donors' samples. The rearrangement links TRBV11-2 to TRBJ2-7, with D perhaps matching TRBD2 (6 bases). The CDR3 is CASSLAPEGEQYF. CDR3 bases: TGTGCCAGCAGCTTGGCCCCGGAGGGCGAGCAGTACTTC. Supplemented by reference TRBV11-2 and TRBJ2-7, the full variable domain reads EAGVAQSPRYKIIEKRQSVAFWCNPISGHATLYWYQQILGQGPKLLIQFQNNGVVDDSQLPKDRFSAERLKGVDSTLKIQPAKLEDSAVYLCASSLAPEGEQYFGPGTRLTVT.